This passage covers 13 T cell receptor beta chains from one sample sequenced in a study of control samples from healthy donors and cancer patients (dated by TCRdb to 2019 to 2021). The library came from the immunoSEQ multiplex PCR assay. Here the immuneACCESS table is served through TCRdb, limited to in-frame sequences with V and J called. Missing clones are a known gap in these copies; in checked studies unresolved V genes cover under half, and the rest lacks a known reason. The sample table lists roughly 100,000 clones, 92% of them with a count of one. Jointly, the top ten make up about 2.5% of the sample. Sequenced material: blood. All receptors come from a woman between 18 and 30 years old in good health.

CDR3 in DNA: TGTGCCAGCAGCGTAGTGCTTCGAGCCACGCAGTATTTT. Translation gives CASSVVLRATQYF. The chain uses TRBV9 and TRBJ2-3; the D is unclear. Trimming shortened V by 0 bases and J by 9 bases, and 11 bases separated the two germline ends. The CDR3 is 13 amino acids. Looked up from germline, CDR1 is SGDLS and CDR2 is YYNGEE.

This chain joins TRBV28 and TRBJ2-1; 14 bases match TRBD2. This CDR3 has 15 amino acids. Germline CDR1 MDHEN, CDR2 SYDVKM. V was clipped by 4 bases and J by 6 bases; unmatched bases: 2. The CDR3 spells CASSSGLAGANEQFF. In DNA form, the CDR3 reads TGTGCCAGCAGTTCGGGACTAGCGGGGGCCAATGAGCAGTTCTTC.

V gene TRBV6-4 combines with J gene TRBJ1-4; 9 nucleotides agree with TRBD1. The length of the CDR3 is 19 residues. Germline-derived CDR1 and CDR2 are MRHNA and SNTAGT. The junction had 11 bases not matched to a gene; V was cut back by 3 bases and J by 0 bases. CDR3 in DNA: TGTGCCAGCAGTGAGTTCCGGGACAGGGTTCCACCAACTAATGAAAAACTGTTTTTT. It codes for CASSEFRDRVPPTNEKLFF.

V usage is TRBV6-2 or TRBV6-3 and J usage is TRBJ2-7; D not resolved. This CDR3 comprises 16 residues. V was shortened by 2 bases and J by 0 bases, with 14 bases between the two germline ends. Germline V lookup: CDR1 MNHEY, CDR2 SVGEGT. In DNA form, the CDR3 reads TGTGCCAGCAGTTACATTTTCGGCAGTCGCTCCTACGAGCAGTACTTC. This translates into CASSYIFGSRSYEQYF.

This chain joins TRBV6-4 and TRBJ1-1; D unresolved. This CDR3 has 13 residues. V lost 6 bases and J 0 bases, leaving 8 bases between the germline ends. The germline gives CDR1 MRHNA, CDR2 SNTAGT. The CDR3 region has the DNA TGTGCCAGCAGCCGCCTCATGAACACTGAAGCTTTCTTT. Translating it yields CASSRLMNTEAFF.

V gene TRBV12-3 or TRBV12-4 combines with J gene TRBJ1-4, with TRBD1 matching over 9 bases. Losses at the gene ends were 6 bases for V and 8 bases for J; bases not matched to a gene: 4. The length of the CDR3 is 13 residues. The CDR3 loop is CASRQGAREKLFF. In DNA form, the CDR3 reads TGTGCCAGCAGACAGGGGGCCCGGGAAAAACTGTTTTTT.

The chain has TRBV10-1 and TRBJ2-2, with D perhaps TRBD1 (6 bases). CDR3 length: 12 amino acids. Germline CDR1 WNHNN, CDR2 SYGVQD (reference sequence). V lost 6 bases and J 7 bases, leaving 9 bases between the germline ends. This chain's CDR3 is CASRQGGGELFF. The CDR3 nucleotides read TGCGCCAGCAGACAGGGCGGCGGGGAGCTGTTTTTT.

The rearrangement joins TRBV30 to TRBJ2-7, with D possibly matching TRBD1 (5 bases). V was trimmed by 4 bases and J by 4 bases, leaving 14 bases between them. The CDR3 is made up of 13 amino acids. Germline V lookup: CDR1 GTSNPN, CDR2 SVGIG (reference sequence). Here the CDR3 DNA reads TGTGCCTGGACTTCCAGGGTTTGGTACGAGCAGTACTTC. This encodes CAWTSRVWYEQYF.

The V call is TRBV13, the J call TRBJ2-3; weak D call: TRBD2 (6 bases). Trimming removed 2 bases from V and 0 bases from J, with 9 bases in between. CDR1 is PRHDT and CDR2 is FYEKMQ in the germline V gene (reference sequence). The CDR3 runs to 15 residues. CDR3 amino acids: CASSLSAGSTDTQYF. Written as DNA, the CDR3 is TGTGCCAGCAGCTTATCGGCGGGAAGCACAGATACGCAGTATTTT.

A note on this clone: A read error may account for a junction end that differs from germline. V is TRBV15 and J is TRBJ1-1; D not certain. Germline CDR1 reads LNHNV; CDR2 reads YYDKDF (reference sequence). The CDR3 loop spans 13 amino acids. The CDR3 nucleotides are TGTGCCGCCAGCAGAGATCAGGACACTGAAGCTTTCTTT. Amino acid sequence: CAASRDQDTEAFF.

The rearrangement joins TRBV30 to TRBJ2-1, with 10 positions matching TRBD1. Germline V lookup: CDR1 GTSNPN, CDR2 SVGIG (reference sequence). The CDR3 sequence is 12 residues long. V trimming: 5 bases; J trimming: 10 bases; junction bases outside the gene matches: 5. The CDR3 nucleotides read TGTGCCTGGTGGGACAGGGGTGGGGAGCAGTTCTTC. Translating it yields CAWWDRGGEQFF.

This clone has only one observation. This chain connects TRBV27 to TRBJ2-3; D gene unclear. The V and J ends lost 0 bases and 0 bases respectively, with 10 bases between them. The CDR3 extends over 16 amino acids. Germline values: CDR1 MNHEY, CDR2 SMNVEV (reference sequence). The CDR3 reads CASSLSWAASTDTQYF. The CDR3 DNA is TGTGCCAGCAGTTTATCGTGGGCGGCTAGCACAGATACGCAGTATTTT.

This clone has only a few counts. The chain links TRBV5-1 to TRBJ2-2; D may be TRBD1 (6 bases). The V gene lost 3 bases and the J gene lost 6 bases, with 15 bases spanning the gap. Germline V gives CDR1 SGHRS, CDR2 YFSETQ. This CDR3 is built from 15 residues. Here the CDR3 reads CASSSAQGLAGELFF. As DNA, the CDR3 is TGCGCCAGCAGCTCTGCACAGGGTCTCGCCGGGGAGCTGTTTTTT.